This T cell receptor (beta chain) was identified during a study of tumor-infiltrating lymphocytes in primary liver carcinoma. DNA and RNA were both co-extracted from 20-30 mg of bulk tissue that had not been sorted. Primary liver carcinomas in the patients were surgically resected. A remark on this clonotype: Its target is not known. Since a much larger clone is just one base distant, this may be a read error.

Reverse transcription of 500 to 650 ng total RNA with a constant-region primer produced TCR beta cDNA. Nested multiplex PCR, run for three rounds with slightly modified ARM-PCR, yielded TCR beta libraries. With TRBV1-TRBV30 forward primers and a C-beta reverse primer, the first two PCR rounds were run for around 10 cycles each. Each CDR3 protein gets one entry after TCRdb re-called the multiplex PCR reads with MiXCR. The sample records about 74,000 distinct CDR3 sequences, over 60% being singletons. Study-wide results and caveats: The overlap of tumor-adjacent and tumor-blood pairs was smaller than that of tumor region pairs.

CDR1 and CDR2 from the germline V gene are GTSNPN and SVGIG (reference sequence). The CDR3 is 12 amino acids. The sample taken for sequencing was liver tumor tissue from sampling region 4. Noted subset: tumor region T4, right-lateral pole. This clonotype originated in a man aged 35 to 55 with primary liver carcinoma and hepatitis B virus infection. The chain employs TRBV30 and TRBJ2-1; D is undetermined. CDR3 in DNA: TGTGTCTGGAGTCCCCTGGGCGGCGAGCAGTTCTTC. Its translation: CVWSPLGGEQFF.